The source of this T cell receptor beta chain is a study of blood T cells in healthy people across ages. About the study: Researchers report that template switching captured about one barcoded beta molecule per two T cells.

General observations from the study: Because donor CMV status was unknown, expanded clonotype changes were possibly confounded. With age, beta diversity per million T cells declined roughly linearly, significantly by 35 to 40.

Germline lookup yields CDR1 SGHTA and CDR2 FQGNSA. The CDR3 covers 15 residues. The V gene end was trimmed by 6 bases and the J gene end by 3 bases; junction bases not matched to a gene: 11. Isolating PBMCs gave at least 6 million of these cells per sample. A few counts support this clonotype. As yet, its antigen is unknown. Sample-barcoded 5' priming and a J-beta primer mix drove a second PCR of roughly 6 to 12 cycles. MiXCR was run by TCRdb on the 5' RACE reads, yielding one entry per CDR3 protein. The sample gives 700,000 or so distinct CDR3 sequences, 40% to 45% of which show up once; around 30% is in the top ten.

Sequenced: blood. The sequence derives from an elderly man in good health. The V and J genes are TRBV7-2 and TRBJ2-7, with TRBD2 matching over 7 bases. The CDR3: CASSYQAGSRYEQYF. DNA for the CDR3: TGTGCCAGCAGTTACCAAGCGGGGAGTCGCTACGAGCAGTACTTC.